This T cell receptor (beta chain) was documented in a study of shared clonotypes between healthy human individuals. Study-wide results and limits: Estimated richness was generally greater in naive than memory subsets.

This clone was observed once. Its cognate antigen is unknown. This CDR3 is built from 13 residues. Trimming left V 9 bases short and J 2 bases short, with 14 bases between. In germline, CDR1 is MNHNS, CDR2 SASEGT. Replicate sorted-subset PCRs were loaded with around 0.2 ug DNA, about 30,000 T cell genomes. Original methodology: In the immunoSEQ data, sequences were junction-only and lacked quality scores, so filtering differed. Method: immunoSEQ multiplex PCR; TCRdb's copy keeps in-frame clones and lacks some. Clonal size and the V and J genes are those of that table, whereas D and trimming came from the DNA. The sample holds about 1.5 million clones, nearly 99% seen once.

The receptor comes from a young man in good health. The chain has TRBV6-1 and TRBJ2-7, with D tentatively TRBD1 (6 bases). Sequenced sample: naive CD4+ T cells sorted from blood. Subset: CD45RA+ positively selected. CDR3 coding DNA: TGTGCCAGTACGGACAGACCGACCTACGAGCAGTACTTC. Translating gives CASTDRPTYEQYF.